Included here is one TCR beta chain sequence, with context. These data come from a study of cytomegalovirus exposure and HLA in healthy donors. The wider study: Genetic ancestry analysis placed about 76% of the 398 donors that were genotyped in the Caucasian-associated cluster.

Germline V gives CDR1 LGHNA, CDR2 YNFKEQ. The CDR3 is 15 residues long. V shed 0 bases, J shed 5 bases, and the junction held 0 bases outside the gene matches. PCR primers comprised 60 Vbeta and 13 Jbeta primers. Clones were sequenced by immunoSEQ multiplex PCR, and TCRdb holds only the in-frame ones, with some missing. Altogether 90,000 to 150,000 clones are present, roughly 80% being singletons, with the ten largest covering 3.3%. V usage is TRBV4-2 and J usage is TRBJ2-2; TRBD2 aligns across 10 bases. Sequenced material: PBMCs. The clonotype originates from a woman younger than 45 in good health and CMV-seropositive. The CDR3 DNA is TGTGCCAGCAGCCAAGATAGCGGGGGGACCGGGGAGCTGTTTTTT. Translated, it gives CASSQDSGGTGELFF.